This T cell receptor (beta chain) is from a study of spatial heterogeneity in lung cancer (dated by TCRdb to 2018 to 2020). Broadly, across the study: Beta-chain transcripts were consistently detected in greater numbers than alpha-chain transcripts, which likely reflects a higher abundance of beta-chain transcripts. In the raw uncorrected reads, each unique combination of TCR and UMI appeared more than ten times on average. TCR alpha and beta repertoires were quantitatively compared across multiple tumor regions, matched nontumor lung and blood in non-small cell lung cancer. The study linked features of the TCR repertoire to counts of nonsynonymous mutations, which were determined by whole-exome sequencing of tumor tissue. At surgery, 200 or so tumor regions, 61 to 75 matched nontumor lung samples and 50 to 60 PBMC samples were TCR-sequenced for both alpha and beta chains. The full study reports these points: Ubiquitous expanded tumor TCRs showed up in blood more often at tumor resection than at routine follow-up. Additional single-cell paired TCR alpha and beta sequencing was considered necessary to confirm, at a functional level, the hypothesis that regional TCRs recognize regional mutations.

Library creation used 5' RACE. Sequenced using a NextSeq 500. The TCR library protocol attached a unique molecular identifier to each TCR cDNA molecule to allow correction of PCR and sequencing errors. The paper's data handling went like this. TCR identification, UMI-based error correction and CDR3 extraction were performed with Decombinator tools. Expanded TCRs were defined as those above a frequency of 2 per 1,000, corresponding to the top 1% of the tumor frequency distribution. Each repertoire was subsampled 100 times to 5,000 TCRs, after which Renyi diversity was computed with the R vegan package. CDR3 similarity networks were built from amino acid triplet string-kernel similarity, with CDR3s being connected when pairwise similarity was above 0.82. Through fastp at Q25 and MiXCR, TCRdb rebuilt clones from the public reads, retaining in-frame beta chains. Rows matching on CDR3 protein sequence are summarized as one entry with the most common DNA and genes. TCRdb's processing, not the study's, gives the V and J calls here. Present in this sample are around 23,000 distinct CDR3 sequences, 4.6% of which were seen just once. Of the sample, approximately 35% falls within the top ten clones.

The junction shows trimming of 6 bases on V and 0 bases on J, plus 9 bases between the germline ends. In the germline V gene, CDR1 corresponds to ENHRY and CDR2 to SYGVKD. Counted from cysteine to phenylalanine, this CDR3 has 13 amino acids. CDR3 DNA only is kept here, 39 bases in frame from base 1. By share, this clonotype ranks as medium-sized (0.01 to 0.1%). The antigen this receptor binds is unknown. The sample holds no much larger clone one base away, and base qualities are not on file. The time point tag for this specimen amounts to: sample taken at primary tumor resection. Whole RNA extracted from tumor and nontumor lung tissue, or from cryopreserved PBMC samples, was used for TCR sequencing without cell sorting. Donors were over 60 patients with early-stage, untreated non-small cell lung cancer from the lung TRACERx cohort. A patient was chosen for TCR sequencing only when enough RNA was available from at least two tumor regions.

Specimen: PBMCs, collected at surgery. The chain couples TRBV10-3 to TRBJ2-7, with a weak D call of TRBD2 (6 bases match). The sequence was collected from a male donor with early-stage non-small cell lung cancer. The DNA sequence reads TGTGCCATCAGGGGACTTCACTCCTACGAGCAGTACTTC. Its protein reads: CAIRGLHSYEQYF.